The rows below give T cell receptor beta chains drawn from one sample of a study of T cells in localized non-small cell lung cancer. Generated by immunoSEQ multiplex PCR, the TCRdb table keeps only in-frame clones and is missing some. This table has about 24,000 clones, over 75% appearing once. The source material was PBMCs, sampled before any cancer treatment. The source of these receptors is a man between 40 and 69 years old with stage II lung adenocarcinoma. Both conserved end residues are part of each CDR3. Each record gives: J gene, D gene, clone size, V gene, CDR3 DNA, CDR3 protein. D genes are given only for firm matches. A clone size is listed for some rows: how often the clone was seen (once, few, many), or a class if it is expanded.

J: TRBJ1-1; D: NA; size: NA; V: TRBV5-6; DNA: TGTGCCAGCAGCTTGGGGTGGGCAGGGGACATGAACACTGAAGCTTTCTTT; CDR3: CASSLGWAGDMNTEAFF
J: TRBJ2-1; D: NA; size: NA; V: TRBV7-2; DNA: TGTGCCAGCAGCTTTATGGGGGGGCCGGATGAGCAGTTCTTC; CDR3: CASSFMGGPDEQFF
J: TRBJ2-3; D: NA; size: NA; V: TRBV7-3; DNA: TGTGCCAGCAGCTACCATGGGCGCCCTAGCACAGATACGCAGTATTTT; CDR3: CASSYHGRPSTDTQYF
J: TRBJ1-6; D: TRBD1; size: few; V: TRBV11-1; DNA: TGTGCCAGCAGCTTCGGGACAGGGATGAATTCACCCCTCCACTTT; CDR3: CASSFGTGMNSPLHF
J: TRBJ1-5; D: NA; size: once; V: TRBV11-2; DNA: TGTGCCAGCAGCTCCTCATTAAATCAGCCCCAGCATTTT; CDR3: CASSSSLNQPQHF
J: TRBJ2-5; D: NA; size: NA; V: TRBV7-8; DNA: TGTGCCAGCACCCGGGCGTCGGAAGGGGGGACCCAGTACTTC; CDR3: CASTRASEGGTQYF
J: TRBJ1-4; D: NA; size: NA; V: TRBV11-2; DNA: TGTGCCAGCAGCTGGTACGGCAGAGCAACTAATGAAAAACTGTTTTTT; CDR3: CASSWYGRATNEKLFF
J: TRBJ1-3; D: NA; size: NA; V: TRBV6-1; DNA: TGTGCCAGCAGTGATTTGGGGAGCTCTGGAAACACCATATATTTT; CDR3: CASSDLGSSGNTIYF
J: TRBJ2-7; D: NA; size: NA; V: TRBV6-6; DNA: TGTGCCAGCAGTTACTCTGCGGGGAGCACCGAGCAGTACTTC; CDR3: CASSYSAGSTEQYF
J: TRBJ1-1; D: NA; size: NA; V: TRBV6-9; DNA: TGTGCCAGCAGTTATTCGAATAACAGCCTCCACATGAACACTGAAGCTTTCTTT; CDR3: CASSYSNNSLHMNTEAFF
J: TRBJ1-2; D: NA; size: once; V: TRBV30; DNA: TGTGCCTGGAGTGGAGGTCTGGAGGGCTACACCTTC; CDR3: CAWSGGLEGYTF
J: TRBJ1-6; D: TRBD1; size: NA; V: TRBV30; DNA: TGTGCCTGGGGGACAGTTCATTCACCCCTCCACTTT; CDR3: CAWGTVHSPLHF
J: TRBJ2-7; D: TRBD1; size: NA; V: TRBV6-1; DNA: TGTGCCAGCAGTGCTGAGGGGGCGGTACCCCCGTACTTC; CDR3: CASSAEGAVPPYF
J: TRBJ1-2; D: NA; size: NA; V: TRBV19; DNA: TGTGCCAGTAGTACTCTTTATGGCTACACCTTC; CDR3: CASSTLYGYTF
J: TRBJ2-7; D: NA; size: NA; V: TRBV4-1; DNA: TGCGCCAGCAGCCAAACCGTTGATACCTACGAGCAGTACTTC; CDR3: CASSQTVDTYEQYF
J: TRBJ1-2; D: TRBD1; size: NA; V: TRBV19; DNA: TGTGCCAGTAGTGTTCAGACAGGGGGCGCGAGGGGCTACACCTTC; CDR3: CASSVQTGGARGYTF
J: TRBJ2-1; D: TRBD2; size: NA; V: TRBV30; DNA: TGTGCCTGGAGGGACACTAGCGGGAGCTCCTACAATGAGCAGTTCTTC; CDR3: CAWRDTSGSSYNEQFF
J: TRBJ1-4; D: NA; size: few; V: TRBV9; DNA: TGTGCCAGCACAACGGGGTTGAATGAAAAACTGTTTTTT; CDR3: CASTTGLNEKLFF
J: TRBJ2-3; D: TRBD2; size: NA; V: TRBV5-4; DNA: TGTGCCAGCGGAACTAGCGGGGTGCTCACAGATACGCAGTATTTT; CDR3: CASGTSGVLTDTQYF
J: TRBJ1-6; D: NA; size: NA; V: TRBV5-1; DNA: TGCGCCAGCAGCTCCCAGGGAGGGGATAATTCACCCCTCCACTTT; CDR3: CASSSQGGDNSPLHF
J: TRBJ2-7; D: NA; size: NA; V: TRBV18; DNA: TGTGCCAGCTCACCACCGCAGGGGACTGGCGAGCAGTACTTC; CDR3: CASSPPQGTGEQYF
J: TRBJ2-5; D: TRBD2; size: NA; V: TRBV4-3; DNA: TGCGCCAGCAGCCAAGGGGGAGGGGCCCAGCTGGGGGAGACCCAGTACTTC; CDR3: CASSQGGGAQLGETQYF
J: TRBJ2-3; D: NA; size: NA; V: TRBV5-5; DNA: TGTGCCAGCAGCCGGATGCCTAGTTCAGATACGCAGTATTTT; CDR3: CASSRMPSSDTQYF
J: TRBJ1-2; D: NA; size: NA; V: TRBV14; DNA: TGTGCCAGCACCACGATCTCGGACATCGGCTACACCTTC; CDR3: CASTTISDIGYTF
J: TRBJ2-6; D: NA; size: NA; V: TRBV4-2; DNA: TGTGCCAGCAGCCAAGACGCTCCAGGTAGCTCTGGGGCCAACGTCCTGACTTTC; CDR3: CASSQDAPGSSGANVLTF
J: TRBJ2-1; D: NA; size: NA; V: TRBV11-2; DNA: TGTGCCAGCCTGGCCTTTGGGCGCTCCTACAATGAGCAGTTCTTC; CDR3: CASLAFGRSYNEQFF
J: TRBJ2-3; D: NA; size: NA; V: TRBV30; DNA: TGTGCCTGGGACGCGGGGTTTAGCACAGATACGCAGTATTTT; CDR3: CAWDAGFSTDTQYF
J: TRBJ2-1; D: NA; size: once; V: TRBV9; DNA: TGTGCCAGCGGAGGGGGGGACGCTTCCTACAATGAGCAGTTCTTC; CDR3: CASGGGDASYNEQFF
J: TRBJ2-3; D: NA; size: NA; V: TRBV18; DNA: TGTGCCAGCTCACCACCCGCAGGGCACGATACGCAGTATTTT; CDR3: CASSPPAGHDTQYF
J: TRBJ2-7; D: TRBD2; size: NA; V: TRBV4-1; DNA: TGCGCCAGCAGCCCCGTGAGACTAGCGGGGGCTGGGGAGCAGTACTTC; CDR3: CASSPVRLAGAGEQYF
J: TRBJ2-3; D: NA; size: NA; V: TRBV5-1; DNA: TGCGCCAGCAGCTTGGGCCCGGAGGGCACAGATACGCAGTATTTT; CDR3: CASSLGPEGTDTQYF
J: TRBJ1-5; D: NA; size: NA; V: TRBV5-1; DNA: TGCGCCAGCAGCTTGGAACCGGTGGGCAATCAGCCCCAGCATTTT; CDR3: CASSLEPVGNQPQHF
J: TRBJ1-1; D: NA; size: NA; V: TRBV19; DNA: TGTGCCACCACGTGGGGGGTAGGCACTGAAGCTTTCTTT; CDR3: CATTWGVGTEAFF
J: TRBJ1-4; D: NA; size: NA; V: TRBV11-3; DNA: TGTGCCAGCAGCTTAGCGGCTGCAACTAATGAAAAACTGTTTTTT; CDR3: CASSLAAATNEKLFF
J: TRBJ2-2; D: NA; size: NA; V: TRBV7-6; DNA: TGTGCCAGCAGCCCCCCTCTAGAAACCGGGGAGCTGTTTTTT; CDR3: CASSPPLETGELFF
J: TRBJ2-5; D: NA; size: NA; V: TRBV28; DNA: TGTGCCAGCAGTTTAAATGGGGCTAGGGATGGGAAGACCCAGTACTTC; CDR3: CASSLNGARDGKTQYF
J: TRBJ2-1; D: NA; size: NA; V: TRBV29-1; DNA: TGCAGCGCCGAACCCGGGTCTTCCTACAATGAGCAGTTCTTC; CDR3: CSAEPGSSYNEQFF
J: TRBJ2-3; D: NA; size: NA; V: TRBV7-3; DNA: TGTGCCAGCAGCTTAACCACCGGGGCAGGGGTGGATACGCAGTATTTT; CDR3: CASSLTTGAGVDTQYF
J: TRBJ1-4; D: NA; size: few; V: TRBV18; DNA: TGTGCCAGCTCACCACGGGGACGGAGTAATGAAAAACTGTTTTTT; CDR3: CASSPRGRSNEKLFF
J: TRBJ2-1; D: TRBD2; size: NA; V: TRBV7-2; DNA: TGTGCCAGCAACCCCCGGGGGTTGGGGGGGAATGAGCAGTTCTTC; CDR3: CASNPRGLGGNEQFF
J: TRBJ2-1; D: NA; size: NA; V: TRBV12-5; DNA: TGTGCTAGTGGTTTGCCGGGTGATAATGAGCAGTTCTTC; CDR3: CASGLPGDNEQFF
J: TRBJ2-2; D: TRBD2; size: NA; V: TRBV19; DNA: TGTGCCAGTAGTCCAACTAGCGTAAGCACCGGGGAGCTGTTTTTT; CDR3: CASSPTSVSTGELFF
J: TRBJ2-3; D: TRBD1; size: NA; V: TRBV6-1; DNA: TGTGCCAGCATCCTGGACAGGGTCCAATATACGCAGTATTTT; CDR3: CASILDRVQYTQYF